Presented here are 26 T cell receptor beta chains from one specimen sequenced in a study of metastatic and nonmetastatic thyroid tumors. TCRdb re-analyzed the PCR reads using MiXCR. The repertoire has 40,000 or so clones, 25% to 30% of them found once; the top ten carry roughly 9.1%. Not a single patient had been given any form of treatment at any point before undergoing thyroid surgery. Sequencing used blood. These receptors were collected from a female donor with papillary thyroid cancer or a benign thyroid nodule (not recorded which). Some clones in this sample may be carry-over from other donors' samples.

This clone has at least ten counts. The chain combines TRBV28 with TRBJ2-7; 8 bases fit TRBD1. V shed 5 bases, J shed 7 bases, and the junction held 13 bases outside the gene matches. Germline CDR1 reads MDHEN; CDR2 reads SYDVKM. This CDR3 spans 15 amino acids. CDR3 sequence (DNA): TGTGCCAGCAGTCCCCACCAGGGGGCGCATCAGGAGCAGTACTTC. Its protein is CASSPHQGAHQEQYF. Full variable domain (missing parts from reference TRBV28 and TRBJ2-7): DVKVTQSSRYLVKRTGEKVFLECVQDMDHENMFWYRQDPGLGLRLIYFSYDVKMKEKGDIPEGYSVSREKKERFSLILESASTNQTSMYLCASSPHQGAHQEQYFGPGTRLTVT.

This clone was found a few times. The rearrangement links TRBV28 to TRBJ1-2; tentative D call: TRBD1 (5 bases). Germline-derived CDR1 and CDR2 are MDHEN and SYDVKM. This CDR3 comprises 14 residues. Trimming removed 5 bases at V and 8 bases at J, with 18 bases between. CDR3 nucleotides: TGTGCCAGCAGTAGAGGGGATCGCGCGATAGGCTACACCTTC. It is translated as CASSRGDRAIGYTF.

The CDR3 reads CASSRSFSGSAGELFF. The CDR3 DNA reads TGCGCCAGCAGCCGAAGCTTTAGCGGGAGCGCCGGGGAGCTGTTTTTT. The chain links TRBV4-1 to TRBJ2-2; 9 bases align to TRBD2. The germline CDR1 and CDR2 sequences are MGHRA and YSYEKL. V shed 4 bases, J shed 6 bases, and the junction held 9 bases outside the gene matches. This CDR3 spans 16 amino acids.

The V call is TRBV12-3 or TRBV12-4, the J call TRBJ2-3; TRBD1 might be the D (6 bases). V lost 6 bases and J 6 bases, leaving 16 bases between the germline ends. The CDR3 is 14 amino acids. The CDR3 loop reads CASSLTGSGDTQYF. In DNA form, the CDR3 reads TGTGCCAGCAGCCTTACAGGGTCTGGGGATACGCAGTATTTT.

This chain links TRBV6-2 or TRBV6-3 with TRBJ1-1; D not resolved. V shed 2 bases and J shed 8 bases, with 12 bases lying between them. Germline assignment: CDR1 MNHEY and CDR2 SVGEGT. CDR3 length equals 13 residues. The CDR3 here is CASSYPGASEAFF. In DNA, the CDR3 is TGTGCCAGCAGTTACCCGGGTGCATCCGAAGCTTTCTTT.

This clone appeared a few times. The V call is TRBV6-4, the J call TRBJ2-3; maybe TRBD1 (5 bases). This CDR3 spans 16 amino acids. V lost 0 bases and J 1 base, leaving 11 bases between the germline ends. Germline CDR1 MRHNA, CDR2 SNTAGT. The CDR3 protein is CASSDSGARGTDTQYF. CDR3 bases: TGTGCCAGCAGTGACTCTGGGGCCAGAGGCACAGATACGCAGTATTTT.

This clone was picked up a small number of times. As DNA, the CDR3 is TGTGCCAGCAGTTACCTACAGGGGAGAGATGAAAAACTGTTTTTT. Translating gives CASSYLQGRDEKLFF. This sequence joins TRBV6-2 or TRBV6-3 and TRBJ1-4, with TRBD1 matching 7 bases. The V gene's germline CDR1 is MNHEY and CDR2 SVGEGT. The CDR3 is made up of 15 amino acids. The trim removed 2 bases at V and 6 bases at J, leaving 6 bases unmatched.

This clone was observed many times. This chain links TRBV18 with TRBJ2-7; D may be TRBD1 (5 bases). Trimming stripped 5 bases from V and 4 bases from J, with 12 bases between. Germline assignment: CDR1 KGHSH and CDR2 LQKENI. The CDR3 has 13 residues. The CDR3: CASSATETYEQYF. Written as DNA, the CDR3 is TGTGCCAGCTCAGCGACAGAGACTTACGAGCAGTACTTC.

The chain couples TRBV4-2 to TRBJ2-7; 9 positions match TRBD2. Unmatched junction bases numbered 2, after V lost 3 bases and J lost 2 bases. Germline CDR1 reads LGHNA; CDR2 reads YNFKEQ. This CDR3 is 14 amino acids long. The CDR3 sequence: CASSHLAGAYEQYF. In nucleotides, the CDR3 is TGTGCCAGCAGCCACTTAGCGGGGGCCTACGAGCAGTACTTC.

This clone has a count of ten or more. Its ends do not fully match the called genes, so a read error is possible. The identical CDR3 is also encoded by other nucleotide sequences in the sample. V usage is TRBV2 and J usage is TRBJ1-1; D remains unclear. Germline-derived CDR1 and CDR2 are SNHLY and FYNNEI. The CDR3 extends over 13 amino acids. As DNA, the CDR3 is TGTGCCAGCAGTACAGACACTAACACCGAAGCTTTCTTT. This encodes CASSTDTNTEAFF.

The J gene is TRBJ1-1, the V gene TRBV10-3; tentative D call: TRBD1 (5 bases). Germline V gives CDR1 ENHRY, CDR2 SYGVKD. This CDR3 spans 13 amino acids. V was clipped by 5 bases and J by 3 bases, with 10 bases between them. CDR3 protein: CAISPEGYTEAFF. CDR3 nucleotides: TGTGCCATCAGTCCGGAGGGGTACACTGAAGCTTTCTTT.

There are many counts of this clone. The chain recombines TRBV5-5 with TRBJ2-3; D may be TRBD1 (5 bases). V lost 4 bases to trimming and J lost 3 bases, with 15 bases between them. This CDR3 is 15 amino acids long. Germline-derived CDR1 and CDR2 are SGHKS and YYEKEE (reference sequence). CDR3 sequence (DNA): TGTGCCAGCAGCGAAAGGGGTCCCGGGACAGATACGCAGTATTTT. Translation: CASSERGPGTDTQYF. Filled out from reference TRBV5-5 and TRBJ2-3, the complete variable domain reads DAGVTQSPTHLIKTRGQQVTLRCSPISGHKSVSWYQQVLGQGPQFIFQYYEKEERGRGNFPDRFSARQFPNYSSELNVNALLLGDSALYLCASSERGPGTDTQYFGPGTRLTVL.

The chain uses TRBV30 and TRBJ2-1, with D hard to call. Trimming took off 1 base at V and 7 bases at J, with 5 bases between the two ends. The germline gives CDR1 GTSNPN, CDR2 SVGIG (reference sequence). The CDR3 extends over 11 amino acids. CDR3 sequence: CAWSGVNEQFF. For the CDR3, the DNA is TGTGCCTGGAGTGGGGTTAATGAGCAGTTCTTC.

This clone was picked up a small number of times. For the CDR3, the DNA is TGTGCCAGCAGTTCGGGGCCAGAGATACTGTTTTTT. Protein: CASSSGPEILFF. This chain joins TRBV28 and TRBJ1-4; tentatively, D is TRBD1 (5 bases). CDR3 length: 12 residues. Germline assignment: CDR1 MDHEN and CDR2 SYDVKM. V lost 4 bases to trimming and J lost 13 bases, with 13 bases between them.

This clone was observed a few times. This may come from a read error, since a much larger clone is one base off. V and J are TRBV29-1 and TRBJ2-5; 9 positions agree with TRBD1. This CDR3 spans 15 amino acids. The J segment lost 8 bases and the V segment lost 6 bases, leaving 16 bases of the junction unmatched. The V gene's germline CDR1 is SQVTM and CDR2 ANQGSEA. The CDR3 DNA reads TGCAGCGTCGACATCCCGGGACAGGGAACGGATACCCAGTACTTC. Protein product: CSVDIPGQGTDTQYF. Using reference TRBV29-1 and TRBJ2-5 for the parts outside the CDR3, the full variable domain is SAVISQKPSRDICQRGTSLTIQCQVDSQVTMMFWYRQQPGQSLTLIATANQGSEATYESGFVIDKFPISRPNLTFSTLTVSNMSPEDSSIYLCSVDIPGQGTDTQYFGPGTRLLVL.

With regard to this clone: Sequence at one end of the junction differs from germline and may be a read error. Other DNA variants within this sample encode the same CDR3. The J gene is TRBJ2-3, the V gene TRBV28, with 8 bases lining up with TRBD2. CDR3 size: 16 residues. Germline assignment: CDR1 MDHEN and CDR2 SYDVKM. This chain's CDR3 is CASSLPGLGVKDTQYF. For the CDR3, the DNA is TGTGCTAGCAGCTTACCGGGACTAGGTGTGAAAGATACGCAGTATTTT.

The gene calls are TRBV7-3 and TRBJ2-3, with 10 bases fitting TRBD2. Germline V gene lookup returns CDR1 SGHTA and CDR2 FQGTGA. This CDR3 is 16 amino acids long. J gave up 1 base and V 5 bases, and 6 bases lay outside the gene matches. This CDR3 reads CASSPTAGGGTDTQYF. CDR3 nucleotides: TGTGCCAGCAGCCCAACAGCGGGAGGGGGCACAGATACGCAGTATTTT.

This clone was observed many times. The J gene is TRBJ1-4, the V gene TRBV20-1; D is undetermined. The CDR3 is made up of 14 amino acids. V was clipped by 3 bases and J by 1 base, with 9 bases between them. Looked up from germline, CDR1 is DFQATT and CDR2 is SNEGSKA (reference sequence). CDR3: CSASIPGTNEKLFF. CDR3 nucleotide sequence: TGCAGTGCTAGTATTCCAGGAACTAATGAAAAACTGTTTTTT.

The CDR3 here is CASSSTRNTIYF. The CDR3 DNA reads as TGTGCCAGCAGTTCTACACGAAACACCATATATTTT. The rearrangement joins TRBV6-5 to TRBJ1-3, with D uncertain. Trimming took off 4 bases at V and 5 bases at J, with 6 bases between the two ends. The CDR3 sequence is 12 residues long. Germline V gene sequence: CDR1 MNHEY, CDR2 SVGAGI.

The V gene is TRBV4-1, the J gene TRBJ1-3, with D possibly being TRBD1 (5 bases). The CDR3 sequence is 14 residues long. The V end was cut by 0 bases, the J end by 7 bases, with 10 bases between. Per the germline V gene, CDR1 is MGHRA and CDR2 is YSYEKL. CDR3 coding DNA: TGCGCCAGCAGCCAAGAGGGCCCAGGGAACACCATATATTTT. It codes for CASSQEGPGNTIYF.

This clone has at least ten counts. The chain is built from TRBV24-1 and TRBJ1-2; 7 bases map to TRBD1. From germline, CDR1 is KGHDR and CDR2 SFDVKD. V shed 4 bases and J 4 bases; nucleotides not matched to a gene: 8. This CDR3 spans 15 amino acids. The CDR3 region is CATSDTGVGIYGYTF. CDR3 bases: TGTGCCACCAGTGACACAGGGGTCGGGATCTATGGCTACACCTTC.

The J gene is TRBJ1-3, the V gene TRBV3-1; possible D gene TRBD1, 5 bases. Germline CDR1 LGHDT, CDR2 YNNKEL (reference sequence). With 5 bases removed from V and 6 bases from J, the gap between germline ends came to 20 bases. The CDR3 loop spans 16 amino acids. CDR3 residues: CASSKGQQRPANTIYF. The CDR3 coding sequence is TGTGCCAGCAGCAAGGGGCAGCAGCGGCCAGCAAACACCATATATTTT.

This clone was counted many times. V and J are TRBV7-8 and TRBJ2-1, with 8 bases matching TRBD2. The ends lost 1 base at V and 2 bases at J; junction bases unmatched: 4. This CDR3 comprises 16 residues. Germline-derived CDR1 and CDR2 are SGHVS and FQNEAQ. CDR3 protein: CASSLEAGGTYNEQFF. DNA for the CDR3: TGTGCCAGCAGCTTAGAGGCGGGAGGTACCTACAATGAGCAGTTCTTC.

The J gene is TRBJ2-1, the V gene TRBV11-2; D is unclear. This CDR3 is built from 15 residues. The germline CDR1 and CDR2 sequences are SGHAT and FQNNGV. Trimming removed 5 bases from V and 2 bases from J, with 13 bases in between. DNA for the CDR3: TGTGCCAGCAGCCTAAGTCCTAGTACCTACAATGAGCAGTTCTTC. Translated: CASSLSPSTYNEQFF.

This clone is medium-sized by share. The rearrangement uses TRBV20-1 and TRBJ1-6, with TRBD1 as a possible D gene (6 bases). The CDR3 contains 14 residues. V dropped 5 bases and J dropped 9 bases, with 17 bases sitting between them. CDR1 is DFQATT and CDR2 is SNEGSKA in the germline V gene (reference sequence). The CDR3 nucleotides are TGCAGTGCTGCAGAGACAGGAGGCGGTTCACCCCTCCACTTT. This translates into CSAAETGGGSPLHF.

There are many counts of this clone. The chain recombines TRBV3-1 with TRBJ1-5; D not certain. Germline lookup yields CDR1 LGHDT and CDR2 YNNKEL (reference sequence). V was clipped by 4 bases and J by 7 bases, with 17 bases between them. The CDR3 covers 15 residues. The CDR3: CASSPGSGCLQPQHF. The CDR3, as DNA: TGTGCCAGCAGCCCAGGTTCGGGTTGTCTCCAGCCCCAGCATTTT.